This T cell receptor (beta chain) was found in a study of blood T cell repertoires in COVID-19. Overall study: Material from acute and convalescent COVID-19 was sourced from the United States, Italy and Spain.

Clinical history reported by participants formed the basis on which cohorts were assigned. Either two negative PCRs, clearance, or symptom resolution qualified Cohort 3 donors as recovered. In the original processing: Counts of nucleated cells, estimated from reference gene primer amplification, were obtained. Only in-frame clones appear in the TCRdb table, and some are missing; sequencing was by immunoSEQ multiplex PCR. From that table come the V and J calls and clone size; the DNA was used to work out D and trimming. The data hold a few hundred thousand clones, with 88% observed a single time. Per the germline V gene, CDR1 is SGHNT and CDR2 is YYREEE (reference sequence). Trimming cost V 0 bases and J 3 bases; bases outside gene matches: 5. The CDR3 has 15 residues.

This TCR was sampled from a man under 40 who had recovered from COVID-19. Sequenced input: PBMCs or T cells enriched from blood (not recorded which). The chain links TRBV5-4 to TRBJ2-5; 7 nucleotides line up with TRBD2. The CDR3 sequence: CASSLAGLAEETQYF. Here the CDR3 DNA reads TGTGCCAGCAGCTTGGCCGGGCTAGCGGAAGAGACCCAGTACTTC.